The rows below give T cell receptor beta chains drawn from one sample of a study of cytomegalovirus exposure and HLA in healthy donors. The method was immunoSEQ multiplex PCR; TCRdb's version includes in-frame clones alone and lacks a portion of them. The sample includes 100,000 to 140,000 clones, roughly 70% of them seen just once. Sequenced material: PBMCs. The receptors were gathered from a middle-aged woman in good health and CMV-seropositive. Both conserved end residues are part of each CDR3. Each record gives: clone size, D gene, CDR3 length, V gene, J gene, CDR3 DNA, CDR3 protein. The D gene is left open where the match is weak. Clone size is not always given. Where it is, it says once, few, many or a class for expanded clones.

-	TRBD1	16	TRBV9	TRBJ2-5	TGTGCCAGCAGCGTAGGTTTGGACAGGGGGCGAGAGACCCAGTACTTC	CASSVGLDRGRETQYF
-	-	15	TRBV2	TRBJ1-5	TGTGCCAGCAGTGTTGGACATTCTGGGGATCAGCCCCAGCATTTT	CASSVGHSGDQPQHF
-	TRBD2	16	TRBV9	TRBJ2-3	TGTGCCAGCAGCGTATGGGGCGGGGGGGCCTCAGATACGCAGTATTTT	CASSVWGGGASDTQYF
-	-	14	TRBV19	TRBJ1-5	TGTGCCAGTAGTCAGGGAGGGGGCAATCAGCCCCAGCATTTT	CASSQGGGNQPQHF
-	-	13	TRBV6-6	TRBJ2-5	TGTGCCAGCGGCGGACTAACTCAAGAGACCCAGTACTTC	CASGGLTQETQYF
-	TRBD1	15	TRBV2	TRBJ2-3	TGTGCCAGCAGTGAACAGGGACAGGTCACAGATACGCAGTATTTT	CASSEQGQVTDTQYF
-	-	15	TRBV4-2	TRBJ1-4	TGTGCCAGCAGCCTTCGCGGGGCAACTAATGAAAAACTGTTTTTT	CASSLRGATNEKLFF
few	-	15	TRBV5-1	TRBJ1-3	TGCGCCAGCAGCTTGGAAGCAACTGCTGGAAACACCATATATTTT	CASSLEATAGNTIYF
once	-	13	TRBV29-1	TRBJ2-5	TGCAGCGTTGAACAACAGAGAGGGGAGACCCAGTACTTC	CSVEQQRGETQYF
-	-	15	TRBV5-1	TRBJ2-2	TGCGCCAGCAGCGCCGGACAGTCGGTCGGCGGGGAGCTGTTTTTT	CASSAGQSVGGELFF
-	-	15	TRBV5-1	TRBJ1-4	TGCGCCAGCAGCTGCGGAGGAGGGAGGGACGAAAAACTGTTTTTT	CASSCGGGRDEKLFF
-	-	14	TRBV7-9	TRBJ1-2	TGTGCCAGCAGCCTGGCAGGGAATCTCTATGGCTACACCTTC	CASSLAGNLYGYTF
-	TRBD1	14	TRBV5-1	TRBJ2-3	TGCGCCAGCAGCTCACAGGGGAGCACAGATACGCAGTATTTT	CASSSQGSTDTQYF
few	TRBD1	17	TRBV2	TRBJ1-6	TGTGCCAGCAGTGGCGCGCGGGACAGGACTTATAATTCACCCCTCCACTTT	CASSGARDRTYNSPLHF
-	-	15	TRBV30	TRBJ1-4	TGTGCCTGGAGTGTACAGGCTGCAACTAATGAAAAACTGTTTTTT	CAWSVQAATNEKLFF
-	-	13	TRBV7-9	TRBJ2-5	TGTGCCAGCAGCTCTCAAGGGGTGGAGACCCAGTACTTC	CASSSQGVETQYF
-	-	14	TRBV5-4	TRBJ2-5	TGTGCCAGCAGCCGCGACAGGTACCAAGAGACCCAGTACTTC	CASSRDRYQETQYF
-	-	15	TRBV7-2	TRBJ2-7	TGTGCCAGCAGCTTAGCGGGGGGTAGCTCCTACGAGCAGTACTTC	CASSLAGGSSYEQYF
-	-	11	TRBV7-2	TRBJ2-7	TGTGCCAGCAGCTCCGCCTACGAGCAGTACTTC	CASSSAYEQYF
few	TRBD1	15	TRBV5-6	TRBJ1-4	TGTGCCAGCAGCAGACAGGGGGCCCGGGCTGAAAAACTGTTTTTT	CASSRQGARAEKLFF
-	TRBD1	14	TRBV6-5	TRBJ1-2	TGTGCCAGCAGTGATTACAGGGGAGGTATTGGCTACACCTTC	CASSDYRGGIGYTF
few	TRBD1	16	TRBV5-4	TRBJ2-2	TGTGCCAGCAGTTCCGGGACAGGCTTGAACACCGGGGAGCTGTTTTTT	CASSSGTGLNTGELFF
-	-	15	TRBV6-5	TRBJ2-6	TGTGCCAGCAGTCCCAGGGGCTCTGGGGCCAACGTCCTGACTTTC	CASSPRGSGANVLTF
-	-	14	TRBV5-1	TRBJ1-1	TGCGCCAGCAGCTTTTGGGATGGGAGCACTGAAGCTTTCTTT	CASSFWDGSTEAFF
few	TRBD1	15	TRBV30	TRBJ2-1	TGTGCCTGGACCGCCGGGACAGCTTCCTACAATGAGCAGTTCTTC	CAWTAGTASYNEQFF
-	TRBD1	16	TRBV7-9	TRBJ1-4	TGTGCCAGCAGCCTCATATTGACAGGGGCTAATGAAAAACTGTTTTTT	CASSLILTGANEKLFF
-	TRBD1	15	TRBV6-5	TRBJ2-6	TGTGCCAGCAGATCTGAGGGGGCCGGGGCCAACGTCCTGACTTTC	CASRSEGAGANVLTF
-	-	16	TRBV19	TRBJ1-5	TGTGCCAGTAGTATAGCCGGAGGCCTGGCCAATCAGCCCCAGCATTTT	CASSIAGGLANQPQHF
-	TRBD1	15	TRBV2	TRBJ1-5	TGTGCCAGCAATGGACAGGGGGCGGTAACCCAGCCCCAGCATTTT	CASNGQGAVTQPQHF
-	TRBD2	14	TRBV19	TRBJ2-4	TGTGCCAGTAAAGCCGGGGGGGCCGAAAACATTCAGTACTTC	CASKAGGAENIQYF
-	TRBD1	15	TRBV27	TRBJ1-2	TGTGCCAGCAGGCCCACAGGGGCGCTGAACTATGGCTACACCTTC	CASRPTGALNYGYTF
-	-	14	TRBV4-1	TRBJ1-5	TGCGCCAGCAGCCATCCCGAAGGGGTCGGGCCCCAGCATTTT	CASSHPEGVGPQHF
-	TRBD1	16	TRBV4-2	TRBJ2-7	TGTGCCAGCAGCCAAGATGGGGCAGGGGGCGGATACGAGCAGTACTTC	CASSQDGAGGGYEQYF
-	-	14	TRBV19	TRBJ1-3	TGTGCCAGTAGTATCCTTTTAGCTGGAAACACCATATATTTT	CASSILLAGNTIYF
once	TRBD1	14	TRBV5-1	TRBJ2-3	TGCGCCAGCAGCTCCGGACAGGGTGAAGATACGCAGTATTTT	CASSSGQGEDTQYF
-	-	15	TRBV4-3	TRBJ1-5	TGCGCCAGCAGCCAAGCGTTTGGGGGCGATCAGCCCCAGCATTTT	CASSQAFGGDQPQHF
few	-	15	TRBV9	TRBJ2-2	TGTGCCAGCAGCGAAAACAGGGTGGGCACCGGGGAGCTGTTTTTT	CASSENRVGTGELFF
-	TRBD2	15	TRBV15	TRBJ2-3	TGTGCCACCAGCTTCCCTCGGGGGGGCACAGATACGCAGTATTTT	CATSFPRGGTDTQYF
-	TRBD2	15	TRBV7-9	TRBJ2-1	TGTGCCAGCAGCCCTGGACTAGCGGGGGTGGATGAGCAGTTCTTC	CASSPGLAGVDEQFF
-	TRBD2	16	TRBV11-3	TRBJ2-1	TGTGCCAGCAGCTTACGCGGGGGGGCTTTCTACAATGAGCAGTTCTTC	CASSLRGGAFYNEQFF
-	TRBD1	16	TRBV5-4	TRBJ2-6	TGTGCCAGCAGCCCGGACAGGGCCTCTGGGGCCAACGTCCTGACTTTC	CASSPDRASGANVLTF
-	-	15	TRBV7-9	TRBJ1-3	TGTGCCAGCAGTCTACAACAGGGCTCCGGAAACACCATATATTTT	CASSLQQGSGNTIYF
once	-	11	TRBV5-4	TRBJ1-5	TGTGCCAGCAGCTCCGTCAGGCCCCAGCATTTT	CASSSVRPQHF
once	TRBD2	17	TRBV7-2	TRBJ2-2	TGTGCCAGCAGCGAAACTGGACTAGCGACGAACACCGGGGAGCTGTTTTTT	CASSETGLATNTGELFF
few	TRBD1	14	TRBV6-6	TRBJ1-2	TGTGCCAGCAGTCGCACTACAGGGGGCTATGGCTACACCTTC	CASSRTTGGYGYTF
-	TRBD1	13	TRBV7-3	TRBJ1-2	TGTGCCAGCAGTTCGGGACAGGGTGATGGCTACACCTTC	CASSSGQGDGYTF
many	TRBD1	14	TRBV2	TRBJ1-2	TGTGCCAGTCTTGACAGGGGAGGGAACTATGGCTACACCTTC	CASLDRGGNYGYTF
-	TRBD2	14	TRBV7-6	TRBJ2-7	TGTGCCAGCAGCATCCGGGGGGTTTTGAGAGAGCAGTACTTC	CASSIRGVLREQYF
-	TRBD1	14	TRBV6-1	TRBJ2-5	TGTGCCAGCAGTGAAGGCAGGGGGCGGGAGACCCAGTACTTC	CASSEGRGRETQYF
few	-	14	TRBV11-1	TRBJ2-7	TGTGCCAGCAGCCGTAACCGGTGGTCCTACGAGCAGTACTTC	CASSRNRWSYEQYF
few	-	11	TRBV5-1	TRBJ1-1	TGCGCCAGCAGCTCGAACAATGAAGCTTTCTTT	CASSSNNEAFF
-	-	14	TRBV5-1	TRBJ2-7	TGCGCCAGCAGCTTCAACGGGGACACCTACGAGCAGTACTTC	CASSFNGDTYEQYF
few	-	18	TRBV4-1	TRBJ1-6	TGCGCCAGCAGCCAAGAACCCCGTTTTAGCTCCTATAATTCACCCCTCCACTTT	CASSQEPRFSSYNSPLHF
-	-	18	TRBV6-4	TRBJ2-1	TGTGCCAGACCGGGACTGCCGCGACCCCCCTACGTAGACAATGAGCAGTTCTTC	CARPGLPRPPYVDNEQFF
-	TRBD1	15	TRBV5-1	TRBJ2-3	TGCGCCAGCAGCTTGCTCGGACAGGGAACAGATACGCAGTATTTT	CASSLLGQGTDTQYF
few	-	16	TRBV27	TRBJ1-6	TGTGCCAGCAGTTTATATTTTGGGTTACAGAATTCACCCCTCCACTTT	CASSLYFGLQNSPLHF
-	-	12	TRBV30	TRBJ1-2	TGTGCCTGGAGTGGAAACGGCGGCGGGTGGACCTTC	CAWSGNGGGWTF
-	-	15	TRBV5-1	TRBJ2-7	TGCGCCAGCAGCTTAGCGCCGCGCAGCGACTACGAGCAGTACTTC	CASSLAPRSDYEQYF
few	-	14	TRBV25-1	TRBJ2-2	TGTGCCAGCAGTGATCCGGGGGACACCGGGGAGCTGTTTTTT	CASSDPGDTGELFF
-	-	12	TRBV30	TRBJ1-2	TGTGCCTGGAGTGGGGGGGACTATGGCTACACCTTC	CAWSGGDYGYTF